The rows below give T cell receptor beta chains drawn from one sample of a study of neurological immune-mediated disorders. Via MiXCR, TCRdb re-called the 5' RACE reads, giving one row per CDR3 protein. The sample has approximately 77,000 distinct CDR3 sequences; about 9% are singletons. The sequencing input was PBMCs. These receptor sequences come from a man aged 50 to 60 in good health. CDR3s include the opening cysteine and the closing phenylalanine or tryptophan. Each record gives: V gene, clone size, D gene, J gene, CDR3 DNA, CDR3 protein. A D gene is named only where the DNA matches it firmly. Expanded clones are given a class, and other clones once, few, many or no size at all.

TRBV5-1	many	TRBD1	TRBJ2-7	TGCGCCAGCAGCTTGCCGGGACAGGGGTCAAAATACGAGCAGTACTTC	CASSLPGQGSKYEQYF
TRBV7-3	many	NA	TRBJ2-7	TGTGCCAGCAGCTCCCCTCCCGGGACTCCGGTTAGTGAGCAGTACTTC	CASSSPPGTPVSEQYF
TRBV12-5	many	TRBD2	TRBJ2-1	TGTGCTAGTGGCGCGACTAGCGGTTCCTCCTTCTCCTACAATGAGCAGTTCTTC	CASGATSGSSFSYNEQFF
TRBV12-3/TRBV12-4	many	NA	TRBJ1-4	TGTGCCAGCGGCACCGGGCAAATCCCTATGGGGGTTGAAAAACTGTTTTTT	CASGTGQIPMGVEKLFF
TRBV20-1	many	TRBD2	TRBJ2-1	TGCAGTGCTAGAACCCCGGAGGCGGGAGCCTACAATGAGCAGTTCTTC	CSARTPEAGAYNEQFF
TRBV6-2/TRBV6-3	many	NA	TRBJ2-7	TGTGCCAGCAGTCTGACCGAGTCCTCGATCGAGCAGTACTTC	CASSLTESSIEQYF
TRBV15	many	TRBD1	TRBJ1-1	TGTGCCACCAGCAGAGGGGTTGTTGGGACAGGGTATTCCACTGAAGCTTTCTTT	CATSRGVVGTGYSTEAFF
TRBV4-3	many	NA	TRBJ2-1	TGCGCCAGCAGCCGGAACAGGGTCGGTGAGCAGTTCTTC	CASSRNRVGEQFF
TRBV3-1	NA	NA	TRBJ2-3	TGTGCCAGCAGCCAAGACCCGCAGGGGCTACTCACAGATACGCAGTATTTT	CASSQDPQGLLTDTQYF
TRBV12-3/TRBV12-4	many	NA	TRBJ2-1	TGTGCCAGCAGTTCCTGGTTGGGGTACAATGAGCAGTTCTTC	CASSSWLGYNEQFF
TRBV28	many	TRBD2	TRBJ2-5	TGTGCCAGCAGTTTGGGAGCGGGGGAAGAGACCCAGTACTTC	CASSLGAGEETQYF
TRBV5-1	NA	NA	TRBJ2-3	TGCGCCAACAGCTTGGATTCTGGAGAAGATAAGCAGTATTTT	CANSLDSGEDKQYF
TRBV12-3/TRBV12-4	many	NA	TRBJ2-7	TGTGCCAGCACCCGTACCCGGGTGGGGGAGCAGTACTTC	CASTRTRVGEQYF
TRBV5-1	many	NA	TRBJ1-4	TGCGCCAGCAGCTTCGGGGCTCGTAATGAAAAACTGTTTTTT	CASSFGARNEKLFF
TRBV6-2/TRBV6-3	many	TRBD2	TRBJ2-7	TGTGCCAGCAGTCCTATACCGGGACTAGCGGAGATGAGCTCCTACGAGCAGTACTTC	CASSPIPGLAEMSSYEQYF
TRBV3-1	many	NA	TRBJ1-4	TGTGCCAGCAGCCGTGGGTCGCTGGGGGTGTATGATGAAAAACTGTTTTTT	CASSRGSLGVYDEKLFF
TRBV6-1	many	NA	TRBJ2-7	TGTGCCAGCAGCGGGCCAACTGGGTCACACCCAGCCCGTCACGAGCAGTACTTC	CASSGPTGSHPARHEQYF
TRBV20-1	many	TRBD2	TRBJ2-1	TGCAGTGCTAGAGATGGGGGGCTAGCGGGAGTAGGTGAGCAGTTCTTC	CSARDGGLAGVGEQFF
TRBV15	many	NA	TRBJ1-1	TGTGCCACCAGCAGAGATCGGAGGAACACTGAAGCTTTCTTT	CATSRDRRNTEAFF
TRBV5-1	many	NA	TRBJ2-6	TGCGCCAGCAGCTTAGTAGGAAGCTCTGGGGCCAACGTCCTGACTTTC	CASSLVGSSGANVLTF
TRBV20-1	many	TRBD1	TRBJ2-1	TGCAGTGCAACCCCGGGGACAGACAATGAGCAGTTCTTC	CSATPGTDNEQFF
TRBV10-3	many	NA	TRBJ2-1	TGTGCCATCAGTGAGGACTGGAATGAGCAGTTCTTC	CAISEDWNEQFF
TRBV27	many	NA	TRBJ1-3	TGTGCCAGCAGTATAACAGGCTCTGGAAACACCATATATTTT	CASSITGSGNTIYF
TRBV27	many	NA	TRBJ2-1	TGTGCCAGCAGTGGCGGCGCTTACAATGAGCAGTTCTTC	CASSGGAYNEQFF
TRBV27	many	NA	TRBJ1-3	TGTGCCAGCAGTTTACGGGGAGGGTCTGGAAACACCATATATTTT	CASSLRGGSGNTIYF
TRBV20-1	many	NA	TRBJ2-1	TGCAGTGCTAGAGTCGGGACCGTAAACAATGAGCAGTTCTTC	CSARVGTVNNEQFF
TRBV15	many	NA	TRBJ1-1	TGTGCCACCAGCAGAGATTATGGAACAGGGAAGTGGGACACTGAAGCTTTCTTT	CATSRDYGTGKWDTEAFF
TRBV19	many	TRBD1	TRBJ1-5	TGTGCCAGTAGTATAGCAGGGGGCGCGAATCAGCCCCAGCATTTT	CASSIAGGANQPQHF
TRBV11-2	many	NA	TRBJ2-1	TGTGCCAGCAGCTTAGGGGGGACCCTTCGTGGTGAGCAGTTCTTC	CASSLGGTLRGEQFF
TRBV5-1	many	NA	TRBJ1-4	TGCGCCAGCACGCCCTCAGGCACACAGAATGAAAAACTGTTTTTT	CASTPSGTQNEKLFF
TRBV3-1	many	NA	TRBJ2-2	TGTGCCAGCAGCCGTGTTACGGTTCCCGGGGAGCTGTTTTTT	CASSRVTVPGELFF
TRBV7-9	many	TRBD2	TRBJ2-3	TGTGCCAGCAGGCCAGGTCCTAGCGGGCAAGCCACAGATACGCAGTATTTT	CASRPGPSGQATDTQYF
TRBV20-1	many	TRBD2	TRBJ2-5	TGCAGTGCTAGAGATGGGAGCGGGGGTACCCTTCAAGAGACCCAGTACTTC	CSARDGSGGTLQETQYF
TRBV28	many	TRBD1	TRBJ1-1	TGTGCCAGCACCTGGGACAGGGGGCCTCGCGACACTGAAGCTTTCTTT	CASTWDRGPRDTEAFF
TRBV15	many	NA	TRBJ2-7	TGTGCCACCAGCGGTCTCACGGAACAGGGCTACGAGCAGTACTTC	CATSGLTEQGYEQYF
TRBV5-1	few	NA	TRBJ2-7	TGCGCCAGCAGCTTGGATAAACCTACCTACGAGCAGTACTTC	CASSLDKPTYEQYF
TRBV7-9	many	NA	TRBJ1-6	TGTGCCAGCAGGCATACAGGGCCGGACAATTCACCCCTCCACTTT	CASRHTGPDNSPLHF
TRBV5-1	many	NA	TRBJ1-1	TGCGCCAGCAGCACGGGGGGGGGTATCACTGAAGCTTTCTTT	CASSTGGGITEAFF
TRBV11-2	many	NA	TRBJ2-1	TGTGCCAGCAGCTTTCTACAGGCTAACAATGAGCAGTTCTTC	CASSFLQANNEQFF
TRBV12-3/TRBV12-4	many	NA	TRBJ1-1	TGTGCCAGCATCGACGTAGGGGGCACTGAAGCTTTCTTT	CASIDVGGTEAFF
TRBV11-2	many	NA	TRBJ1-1	TGTGCCAGCAGCTTAAGCCAGAACACTGAAGCTTTCTTT	CASSLSQNTEAFF
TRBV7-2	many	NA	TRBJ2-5	TGTGCCAGCACCACCACTAGCAGGGAGACCCAGTACTTC	CASTTTSRETQYF
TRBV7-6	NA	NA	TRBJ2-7	TGTGCCAGCAGCTTGGCCCCAGGGAGCAACGAGCAGTACTTC	CASSLAPGSNEQYF
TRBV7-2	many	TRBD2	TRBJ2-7	TGTGCCAGCACTATCGGGTCGGGAGGGGTTTCTGCCTACGAGCAGTACTTC	CASTIGSGGVSAYEQYF
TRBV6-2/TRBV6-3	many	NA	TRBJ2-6	TGTGCCAGCAGTTACCTGAGACCCTCGTCAGGGGCCAACGTCCTGACTTTC	CASSYLRPSSGANVLTF
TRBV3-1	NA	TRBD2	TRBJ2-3	TGTGCCAGTAGCCACGCGGGAGTCTGGACAGATACGCAGTATTTT	CASSHAGVWTDTQYF
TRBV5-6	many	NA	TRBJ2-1	TGTGCCAGCAGCTTGCGGCCTGGGCCCTACAATGAGCAGTTCTTC	CASSLRPGPYNEQFF
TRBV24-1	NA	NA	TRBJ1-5	TGTGCCACCAGTGACGCAGGCTGGGAGGCCCAGCATTTT	CATSDAGWEAQHF
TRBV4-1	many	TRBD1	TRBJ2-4	TGCGCCAGCAGCCAGACGGGGTCCGGGACAGGGAATAAAAACATTCAGTACTTC	CASSQTGSGTGNKNIQYF
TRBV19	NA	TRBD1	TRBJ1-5	TGTGCCAGTAGTCCTCGACAGGGGGGAGTCGTGGGAAATCAGCCCCAGCATTTT	CASSPRQGGVVGNQPQHF
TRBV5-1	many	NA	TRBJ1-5	TGCGCCAGCAGCACTACAGGTGTAGCGCCCCAGCATTTT	CASSTTGVAPQHF
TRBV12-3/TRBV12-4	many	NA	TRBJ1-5	TGTGCCAGCGGGAAGGTAATTCAGCCCCAGCATTTT	CASGKVIQPQHF
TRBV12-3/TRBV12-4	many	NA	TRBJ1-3	TGTGCCAGCAGTCGGGGGTGGGGGGTTGGAAACACCATATATTTT	CASSRGWGVGNTIYF
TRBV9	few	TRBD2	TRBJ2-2	TGTGCCAGCAGCGTAGCGGCGGGGGGGCCGGCCGGGGAGCTGTTTTTT	CASSVAAGGPAGELFF
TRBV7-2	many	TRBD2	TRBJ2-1	TGTGCCAGCAGCTTAACTAGCGTCTACAATGAGCAGTTCTTC	CASSLTSVYNEQFF